This T cell receptor (beta chain) was sequenced for a study of blood T cells in healthy people across ages. Per-sample PBMC isolation yielded at least 7 million cells. The authors ran a second PCR of 7 to 11 cycles using a sample-barcoded 5' primer and a J-beta primer mix. Using its own MiXCR run on the 5' RACE reads, TCRdb lists one record per CDR3 protein. Among around 1,100,000 distinct CDR3 sequences listed, approximately 38% were seen once. The receptor was isolated from a man aged 18 to 29 in good health. Sequenced material: blood.

CDR3 nucleotide sequence: TGTGCCAGCAGTCCGCAGGGAGAATGGAGCACTGAAGCTTTCTTT. Translation: CASSPQGEWSTEAFF. The chain has TRBV28 and TRBJ1-1; a possible D gene is TRBD1 (5 bases). Deletions cut 5 bases from V and 4 bases from J, with 17 bases between. This CDR3 is 15 amino acids long. Germline V CDR1 and CDR2: MDHEN, SYDVKM.